The source of this TCR beta chain is a study of cytomegalovirus exposure and HLA in healthy donors. Study-level findings and limits: Reported results showed that the classifier diagnosed cytomegalovirus status with high specificity and sensitivity. According to the study, about 180 TCR beta chains were cytomegalovirus-associated.

Comment on this clone: What it binds is unknown.

Trimming removed 3 bases from V and 6 bases from J; junction bases left unmatched: 16. The germline V gene has CDR1 MDHEN and CDR2 SYDVKM. The CDR3 runs to 17 residues. Data came from immunoSEQ multiplex PCR; TCRdb stores just in-frame clones and leaves some out. The sample has approximately 46,000 clones; roughly nine tenths are singletons. Sequenced sample: PBMCs. This TCR was recovered from a young man in good health and CMV-seronegative. V and J are TRBV28 and TRBJ1-1; 7 bases agree with TRBD1. The CDR3 DNA reads as TGTGCCAGCAGTTTGCGGGGGGCCACTCTCCAGGGGGCTGAAGCTTTCTTT. This translates into CASSLRGATLQGAEAFF.